Given below is one TCR beta chain in context. The data stem from a study of blood T cell repertoires in COVID-19. Whole-study context: Samples of COVID-19 (acute and convalescent) were obtained from the United States, Italy and Spain. T cells, B-cell-depleted T cells, or PBMCs provided the cDNA or gDNA that served as material.

In the source study's methods: Estimation of nucleated cell counts was performed using reference gene primer amplification. Using immunoSEQ multiplex PCR, the repertoire was profiled, and TCRdb retains in-frame clones only, with some absent. Clone size and V and J calls were adopted from that table, with D and trimming inferred from the DNA. The sample yields 280,000 or so clones, over 75% seen once. This CDR3 is 13 amino acids long. Germline CDR1 LGHDT, CDR2 YNNKEL (reference sequence). V dropped 11 bases and J dropped 0 bases, with 12 bases sitting between them. The sequencing input was peripheral blood. The sequence was obtained from a man between 18 and 35 years old with active or convalescent COVID-19. The genes are TRBV3-1 (or the pseudogene TRBV3-2) and TRBJ2-3; weak D call: TRBD2 (6 bases). CDR3 loop: CAAEGSSTDTQYF. CDR3 DNA sequence: TGTGCCGCGGAGGGGTCTAGCACAGATACGCAGTATTTT.